A single sample gave rise to the 16 T cell receptor beta chains below, sequenced in a study of shared clonotypes between healthy human individuals. Produced via immunoSEQ multiplex PCR; TCRdb's table is partial and in-frame only. In the table there are over a million clones, over 95% of which are singletons. The material sequenced was naive CD4+ T cells sorted from blood. Subset: CD45RA+ positively selected. Every receptor here comes from a man aged 25 to 40 in good health.

The V call is TRBV5-4, the J call TRBJ2-3; possibly TRBD2 for D (5 bases). The V gene's germline CDR1 is SGHNT and CDR2 YYREEE (reference sequence). The CDR3 runs to 15 residues. Between the trimmed V and J ends, which lost 5 bases and 5 bases, there was a span of 18 bases. In DNA form, the CDR3 reads TGTGCCAGCAGAAGGGAAACGGGGTTGAGAGATACGCAGTATTTT. Encoded protein: CASRRETGLRDTQYF.

The chain uses TRBV7-9 and TRBJ1-4; D is unclear. Between the trimmed V and J ends, which lost 5 bases and 8 bases, there was a span of 21 bases. CDR1 and CDR2 from the germline V gene are SEHNR and FQNEAQ (reference sequence). This CDR3 is built from 16 residues. The CDR3 sequence is CASSQGPLVQQEKLFF. CDR3 coding DNA: TGTGCCAGCAGCCAAGGACCGTTGGTACAGCAAGAAAAACTGTTTTTT.

The chain couples TRBV7-2 to TRBJ2-7, with 7 bases fitting TRBD2. Germline V gene data show CDR1 as SGHTA and CDR2 as FQGNSA. V trimming: 0 bases; J trimming: 5 bases; junction bases outside the gene matches: 7. This CDR3 is 15 amino acids long. CDR3 loop: CASSLARLAEDEQYF. The CDR3 bases are TGTGCCAGCAGCTTAGCTAGGCTAGCGGAGGACGAGCAGTACTTC.

The chain carries TRBV19 and TRBJ2-1; no clear D. The V end was cut by 2 bases, the J end by 8 bases, with 4 bases between. CDR1 is LNHDA, CDR2 SQIVND, per germline (reference sequence). The CDR3 consists of 11 residues. CDR3 nucleotide sequence: TGTGCCAGTAGTATATACGATGAGCAGTTCTTC. Protein product: CASSIYDEQFF.

The chain has TRBV19 and TRBJ2-7; 14 bases are a match to TRBD2. The CDR3 has 14 amino acids. Trimming took 4 bases from V and 9 from J; bases not matched to a gene: 5. Germline lookup yields CDR1 LNHDA and CDR2 SQIVND (reference sequence). CDR3 coding DNA: TGTGCCAGTAGTAAGACTAGCGGGAGGGGCCTGCAGTACTTC. It translates to CASSKTSGRGLQYF.

As regards this clone: The same CDR3 is also encoded by other DNA sequences in this sample. The V and J genes are TRBV18 and TRBJ1-1; D call uncertain. Trimming left V 6 bases short and J 0 bases short, with 5 bases between. Germline V lookup: CDR1 KGHSH, CDR2 LQKENI. This CDR3 contains 12 residues. The DNA for the CDR3 is TGTGCCAGCTCCGGGATGAACACTGAAGCTTTCTTT. Protein: CASSGMNTEAFF.

On this clone: The identical CDR3 is also encoded by other nucleotide sequences in the sample. The chain carries TRBV5-1 and TRBJ2-1; D is ambiguous. Germline assignment: CDR1 SGHRS and CDR2 YFSETQ. CDR3 length equals 14 residues. The ends were cut back, 0 bases at V and 1 base at J, with 5 bases in the middle. The CDR3 region has the DNA TGCGCCAGCAGCTTGGCCGGGTCCTACAATGAGCAGTTCTTC. Translating gives CASSLAGSYNEQFF.

The V and J genes are TRBV9 and TRBJ2-1, with TRBD2 identical over 7 bases. The V and J ends lost 1 base and 4 bases, in that order; junction bases with no gene match: 5. The CDR3 totals 15 residues. The germline V gene has CDR1 SGDLS and CDR2 YYNGEE. CDR3 sequence: CASSVQASGYNEQFF. The CDR3 region has the DNA TGTGCCAGCAGCGTACAGGCTAGCGGATACAATGAGCAGTTCTTC. Filled out from reference TRBV9 and TRBJ2-1, the complete variable domain reads DSGVTQTPKHLITATGQRVTLRCSPRSGDLSVYWYQQSLDQGLQFLIQYYNGEERAKGNILERFSAQQFPDLHSELNLSSLELGDSALYFCASSVQASGYNEQFFGPGTRLTVL.

The chain carries TRBV11-2 and TRBJ1-5; unclear D gene. Trimming removed 1 base at V and 4 bases at J, with 11 bases between. The CDR3 has 15 residues. CDR1 SGHAT and CDR2 FQNNGV come from the germline V gene. For the CDR3, the DNA is TGTGCCAGCAGCTTAGTCGACGGGCTAAATCAGCCCCAGCATTTT. This encodes CASSLVDGLNQPQHF. The full variable domain, rest sourced from reference TRBV11-2 and TRBJ1-5, is EAGVAQSPRYKIIEKRQSVAFWCNPISGHATLYWYQQILGQGPKLLIQFQNNGVVDDSQLPKDRFSAERLKGVDSTLKIQPAKLEDSAVYLCASSLVDGLNQPQHFGDGTRLSIL.

This clone appeared once. The chain employs TRBV7-9 and TRBJ2-2; D remains ambiguous. Per the germline V gene, CDR1 is SEHNR and CDR2 is FQNEAQ (reference sequence). Trimming stripped 6 bases from V and 1 base from J, with 9 bases between. This CDR3 spans 14 amino acids. In DNA form, the CDR3 reads TGTGCCAGCAGGGAGTCAGGGAACACCGGGGAGCTGTTTTTT. Its protein is CASRESGNTGELFF.

This clone showed up just once. The chain employs TRBV18 and TRBJ2-7; 11 nucleotides align to TRBD1. CDR1 and CDR2 from the germline V gene are KGHSH and LQKENI. The junction had 11 bases not matched to a gene; V was cut back by 5 bases and J by 2 bases. CDR3 length equals 17 residues. DNA for the CDR3: TGTGCCAGCTCAGGACAGGGGGCAATAAGCCAGGCCTACGAGCAGTACTTC. It yields the protein CASSGQGAISQAYEQYF.

Regarding this clone: This CDR3 is also generated by other DNA sequences in the sample. The chain joins TRBV6-1 to TRBJ1-5; D call uncertain. The CDR3 has 13 amino acids. V was clipped by 3 bases and J by 0 bases, with 3 bases between them. CDR1 is MNHNS and CDR2 is SASEGT in the germline V gene. CDR3 protein: CASSDSSNQPQHF. The CDR3 nucleotides are TGTGCCAGCAGTGACAGTAGCAATCAGCCCCAGCATTTT.

The genes are TRBV5-6 and TRBJ2-2; D gene unclear. The germline gives CDR1 SGHDT, CDR2 YYEEEE. Trimming left V 2 bases short and J 8 bases short, with 10 bases between. This CDR3 has 13 amino acids. The CDR3 DNA follows: TGTGCCAGCAGCTTCTCAGTAAGTGGGGAGCTGTTTTTT. It yields the protein CASSFSVSGELFF.

This rearrangement joins TRBV2 to TRBJ2-2; a possible D gene is TRBD2 (6 bases). Germline V CDR1 and CDR2: SNHLY, FYNNEI. CDR3 length equals 15 residues. The ends were cut back, 7 bases at V and 4 bases at J, with 16 bases in the middle. The CDR3 spells CASTVLGGSTGELFF. CDR3 nucleotide sequence: TGTGCCAGCACGGTGTTGGGGGGTTCCACCGGGGAGCTGTTTTTT.

The table lists this clone with a count of one. The chain is built from TRBV9 and TRBJ2-7; TRBD2 aligns across 12 bases. Germline assignment: CDR1 SGDLS and CDR2 YYNGEE. This CDR3 has 17 residues. Losses at the gene ends were 0 bases for V and 2 bases for J; bases not matched to a gene: 6. For the CDR3, the DNA is TGTGCCAGCAGCGTAGAAGTACTAGCGGGAGGTACCTACGAGCAGTACTTC. It specifies CASSVEVLAGGTYEQYF.

The CDR3 protein is CASSLAGTSGSQFF. The DNA for the CDR3 is TGTGCCAGCAGCTTAGCCGGGACTAGCGGGAGCCAGTTCTTC. V is TRBV7-9 and J is TRBJ2-1; 14 positions match TRBD2. The V and J ends lost 0 bases and 13 bases, in that order; junction bases with no gene match: 2. This CDR3 contains 14 residues. From germline, CDR1 is SEHNR and CDR2 FQNEAQ (reference sequence).